The 8 T cell receptor beta chains below all came from one sample that was sequenced in a study of preoperative IRX-2 immunotherapy in early breast cancer. Libraries were prepared by immunoSEQ multiplex PCR; TCRdb keeps only in-frame clonotypes and omits some of them. This table holds 6,400 or so clones, over 70% found once. Treatment: preoperative locoregional IRX-2 cytokine immunotherapy. The sequences come from tumor tissue, collected before IRX-2 immunotherapy. The receptors come from a human donor with breast cancer.

This clone showed up just a few times. The chain employs TRBV6-8 and TRBJ2-7; D is possibly TRBD1 or TRBD2 (5 bases each). Looked up from germline, CDR1 is MNHGY and CDR2 is SAAAGT. This CDR3 region has 14 residues. V lost 0 bases to trimming and J lost 3 bases, with 9 bases between them. CDR3 DNA sequence: TGTGCCAGCAGTTACTCAGGGGAGTTCTACGAGCAGTACTTC. It is translated as CASSYSGEFYEQYF.

The rearrangement links TRBV6-8 to TRBJ2-2; 11 nucleotides match TRBD1. The germline CDR1 and CDR2 sequences are MNHGY and SAAAGT. V lost 10 bases, J lost 5 bases, and 6 bases stayed unmatched. The CDR3 sequence is 14 residues long. CDR3 DNA: TGTGCCATCAGAGGGACAGGGGGTACCGGGGAGCTGTTTTTT. Translating it yields CAIRGTGGTGELFF.

The chain's CDR3 is CASSSAGGSYEQYF. In DNA form, the CDR3 reads TGTGCCAGCAGTTCGGCGGGGGGCTCCTACGAGCAGTACTTC. The chain couples TRBV6-8 to TRBJ2-7, with 8 bases fitting TRBD2. The CDR3 is 14 amino acids. CDR1 is MNHGY and CDR2 is SAAAGT in the germline V gene. Germline trimming cut 4 bases from V and 0 bases from J; bases unmatched to any gene: 2.

This clone turned up a few times. The gene calls are TRBV6-8 and TRBJ1-4; possible D gene TRBD1, 6 bases. The CDR3 consists of 15 residues. Germline lookup yields CDR1 MNHGY and CDR2 SAAAGT. With 5 bases removed from V and 3 bases from J, the gap between germline ends came to 13 bases. CDR3 DNA: TGTGCCAGCAGTCATACAGGGCCGGCTAATGAAAAACTGTTTTTT. Translated, it gives CASSHTGPANEKLFF.

This chain connects TRBV19 to TRBJ1-2; 7 nucleotides agree with TRBD1. The J segment lost 4 bases and the V segment lost 5 bases, leaving 7 bases of the junction unmatched. The CDR3 sequence is 14 residues long. CDR1 is LNHDA, CDR2 SQIVND, per germline (reference sequence). CDR3 region: CASSPTGSGYGYTF. Here the CDR3 DNA reads TGTGCCAGTAGTCCGACAGGGTCAGGCTATGGCTACACCTTC.

The chain joins TRBV6-8 to TRBJ2-5; 9 bases agree with TRBD2. In germline, CDR1 is MNHGY, CDR2 SAAAGT. This CDR3 has 15 amino acids. The V and J ends lost 0 bases and 4 bases, in that order; junction bases with no gene match: 3. CDR3 sequence reads: CASSYSGTSRETQYF. CDR3 bases: TGTGCCAGCAGTTACTCAGGGACTAGCCGAGAGACCCAGTACTTC.

In this sample, this clone turned up once. This chain connects TRBV16 to TRBJ2-3; D is undetermined. Trimming left V 4 bases short and J 6 bases short, with 5 bases between. CDR3 size: 11 residues. Per the germline V gene, CDR1 is KGHSY and CDR2 is FQNENV. The DNA for the CDR3 is TGTGCCAGCAGCCTCGGGGATACGCAGTATTTT. Amino acid sequence: CASSLGDTQYF.

The CDR3, as DNA: TGTGCCAGCACCCCTCCCCGGGACCACTATGGCTACACCTTC. Protein: CASTPPRDHYGYTF. The V gene is TRBV28, the J gene TRBJ1-2, with D possibly being TRBD1 (5 bases). Trimming removed 7 bases from V and 3 bases from J, with 15 bases in between. Germline CDR1 is MDHEN and CDR2 is SYDVKM. This CDR3 is 14 amino acids long.